This T cell receptor beta chain was recorded in a study of blood T cell repertoires in COVID-19. As for the study in general: The samples span acute and convalescent COVID-19 from the United States, Italy and Spain. T cells, B-cell-depleted T cells, or PBMCs supplied cDNA or gDNA.

Per the study methods: Quantification of nucleated cells was approximated via reference gene primer amplification. This table comes from immunoSEQ multiplex PCR, and its TCRdb copy is limited to in-frame clones, with some not included. That table gives V, J and clone size, and the DNA gave D and trimming. This table holds 200,000 to 300,000 clones, roughly 79% found once. The CDR3 has 16 residues. Germline CDR1 reads SGHTA; CDR2 reads FQGNSA. V gave up 2 bases and J gave up 1 base, with 13 bases separating them. Source material: peripheral blood. The clonotype was recovered from a woman over 75 with acute or convalescent COVID-19. V and J are TRBV7-2 and TRBJ2-3; D is unresolved. CDR3 loop: CASSLIYTKGTDTQYF. Here the CDR3 DNA reads TGTGCCAGCAGCTTAATCTACACTAAGGGCACAGATACGCAGTATTTT.